The 30 T cell receptor beta chains presented below share a single source sample, sequenced in a study of blood T cell repertoires in COVID-19. Some clones are missing from TCRdb's copy, which holds only in-frame ones; the method was immunoSEQ multiplex PCR. This sample has 150,000 to 200,000 clones, with under 85% found just once. The sequenced sample was peripheral blood. The source is a man aged 65 to 79 with acute or convalescent COVID-19.

CDR3 loop: CASSEASQGYGYTF. In DNA, the CDR3 is TGTGCCAGCAGTGAGGCGTCACAGGGTTATGGCTACACCTTC. The gene calls are TRBV2 and TRBJ1-2; TRBD1 is a possible D gene (6 bases). V shed 3 bases and J shed 5 bases, with 13 bases lying between them. The germline V gene encodes CDR1 SNHLY and CDR2 FYNNEI. The CDR3 sequence is 14 residues long.

V and J are TRBV6-5 and TRBJ1-1, with 8 positions matching TRBD1. The V gene end was trimmed by 6 bases and the J gene end by 3 bases; junction bases not matched to a gene: 6. The CDR3 loop spans 14 amino acids. In germline, CDR1 is MNHEY, CDR2 SVGAGI. CDR3 in amino acids: CASRLGQADTEAFF. The CDR3 bases are TGTGCCAGCAGACTGGGACAGGCGGACACTGAAGCTTTCTTT.

The J gene is TRBJ1-1, the V gene TRBV28; D remains unclear. The CDR3 extends over 12 amino acids. The V gene lost 7 bases and the J gene lost 2 bases, with 8 bases spanning the gap. CDR1 and CDR2 (germline): MDHEN, SYDVKM. The CDR3 region is CASTAGNTEAFF. The CDR3, as DNA: TGTGCCAGCACGGCAGGAAACACTGAAGCTTTCTTT.

This chain uses TRBV2 with TRBJ2-3, with a possible D match to TRBD1 (6 bases). Germline CDR1 is SNHLY and CDR2 is FYNNEI. V lost 10 bases to trimming and J lost 0 bases, with 14 bases between them. The CDR3 sequence is 14 residues long. CDR3 DNA: TGTGCCACCATACAGGGCCTGAGCACAGATACGCAGTATTTT. This translates into CATIQGLSTDTQYF.

This chain connects TRBV3-1 (or the pseudogene TRBV3-2) to TRBJ1-6; D is perhaps TRBD1 (5 bases). The germline V gene has CDR1 LGHDT and CDR2 YNNKEL (reference sequence). Trimming took 3 bases from V and 6 from J, leaving 15 bases between them. The CDR3 totals 16 residues. The CDR3 sequence is CASSHGSAGPNSPLHF. CDR3 bases: TGTGCCAGCAGCCACGGGTCTGCAGGGCCTAATTCACCCCTCCACTTT.

This chain joins TRBV5-1 and TRBJ1-2; 9 bases line up with TRBD1. The CDR3 spans 15 residues. Germline values: CDR1 SGHRS, CDR2 YFSETQ. After removal of 3 bases from V and 6 bases from J, the junction contained 9 bases not matched to a gene. The CDR3 nucleotides read TGCGCCAGCAGCTCGGGACAGGGTCCCCCCCATGGCTACACCTTC. This encodes CASSSGQGPPHGYTF.

The chain uses TRBV15 and TRBJ1-6, with D possibly matching TRBD1 (6 bases). CDR1 and CDR2 from the germline V gene are LNHNV and YYDKDF (reference sequence). V lost 0 bases and J lost 0, with 21 bases in between. The CDR3 sequence is 21 residues long. DNA of the CDR3: TGTGCCACCAGCAGAGATTACGGGGGGGCAGGTCGTAGCTCCTATAATTCACCCCTCCACTTT. Protein sequence: CATSRDYGGAGRSSYNSPLHF.

J is TRBJ2-3 and V is TRBV3-1 (or the pseudogene TRBV3-2), with 9 bases lining up with TRBD2. Germline V gives CDR1 LGHDT, CDR2 YNNKEL (reference sequence). Trimming at V came to 4 bases and at J to 6 bases, leaving 14 bases not matched to a gene. The CDR3 runs 17 residues. The CDR3 DNA follows: TGTGCCAGCAGCCTGGAAACGGCGGGGGGGCTTCTTGATACGCAGTATTTT. Its protein is CASSLETAGGLLDTQYF.

V gene TRBV28 combines with J gene TRBJ2-1; D is possibly TRBD2 (6 bases). Germline CDR1 reads MDHEN; CDR2 reads SYDVKM. The CDR3 covers 14 residues. The V and J ends lost 5 bases and 4 bases respectively, with 12 bases between them. CDR3 in amino acids: CASSPYSGYNEQFF. CDR3 sequence (DNA): TGTGCCAGCAGTCCCTATAGCGGATACAATGAGCAGTTCTTC.

The V and J genes are TRBV28 and TRBJ1-6; possible D gene TRBD1, 5 bases. From germline, CDR1 is MDHEN and CDR2 SYDVKM. The CDR3 consists of 14 residues. Trimming removed 5 bases at V and 10 bases at J, with 15 bases between. The CDR3 nucleotides are TGTGCCAGCAGTAAGGGTCAGGGTCACTCACCCCTCCACTTT. Protein: CASSKGQGHSPLHF.

This clone was counted at least ten times. V and J are TRBV6-5 and TRBJ2-2; D gene unclear. In germline, CDR1 is MNHEY, CDR2 SVGAGI. The V end was cut by 3 bases, the J end by 2 bases, with 4 bases between. This CDR3 spans 13 amino acids. CDR3 amino acids: CASSYPNTGELFF. The CDR3 DNA reads TGTGCCAGCAGTTATCCAAACACCGGGGAGCTGTTTTTT.

The rearrangement joins TRBV27 to TRBJ2-2; the D gene is possibly TRBD2 (6 bases). Germline CDR1 MNHEY, CDR2 SMNVEV (reference sequence). Trimming pared 7 bases from V and 11 bases from J, leaving 32 bases between. This CDR3 has 18 residues. The CDR3 bases are TGTGCCAGCACCGCCCCCGGGACTCCCATTACGATAGGGGAAGAGCTGTTTTTT. Its translation is CASTAPGTPITIGEELFF.

The J gene is TRBJ1-6, the V gene TRBV7-6, with D unclear. V was trimmed by 2 bases and J by 3 bases, leaving 8 bases between them. Per the germline V gene, CDR1 is SGHVS and CDR2 is FNYEAQ. The CDR3 is 15 residues long. CDR3 bases: TGTGCCAGCAGCTTAACAGCAGACTATAATTCACCCCTCCACTTT. It codes for CASSLTADYNSPLHF.

This clone has a handful of counts. The V gene is TRBV28, the J gene TRBJ2-3, with TRBD2 matching 13 bases. J was trimmed by 4 bases and V by 2 bases; bases with no gene match: 18. The CDR3 is made up of 21 amino acids. The germline V gene encodes CDR1 MDHEN and CDR2 SYDVKM. The DNA of the CDR3 is TGTGCCAGCAGTTTAGGCACCGGGCGTTTTGGACTAGCGGGAGCGGCAGATACGCAGTATTTT. Translating gives CASSLGTGRFGLAGAADTQYF.

The chain couples TRBV6-5 to TRBJ2-1; 9 bases are a match to TRBD2. Trimming at V came to 9 bases and at J to 0 bases, leaving 6 bases not matched to a gene. Germline loops: CDR1 MNHEY, CDR2 SVGAGI. The CDR3 loop spans 15 amino acids. The CDR3 is CASRTTSGSYNEQFF. The CDR3 bases are TGTGCCAGTAGGACGACTAGCGGCTCCTACAATGAGCAGTTCTTC.

This clone was observed at least ten times. The gene calls are TRBV2 and TRBJ2-7; 9 nucleotides align to TRBD2. Germline V CDR1 and CDR2: SNHLY, FYNNEI. After removal of 11 bases from V and 3 bases from J, the junction contained 8 bases not matched to a gene. The CDR3 is 13 residues long. The CDR3 here is CAAGGRGYYEQYF. The CDR3 DNA reads as TGTGCCGCGGGGGGGCGCGGATACTACGAGCAGTACTTC.

This rearrangement joins TRBV12-3 or TRBV12-4 to TRBJ2-7; D call uncertain. V lost 3 bases to trimming and J lost 4 bases, with 10 bases between them. CDR3 length equals 13 residues. Here the CDR3 DNA reads TGTGCCAGCAGTTTCGCGACACCGTACGAGCAGTACTTC. Amino acids: CASSFATPYEQYF.

The chain joins TRBV18 to TRBJ1-2, with D hard to call. CDR3 length: 12 residues. V was trimmed by 2 bases and J by 7 bases, leaving 8 bases between them. Germline V gene lookup returns CDR1 KGHSH and CDR2 LQKENI. The CDR3: CASSPDHGGYTF. CDR3 in DNA: TGTGCCAGCTCACCAGATCACGGTGGCTACACCTTC. Together with reference TRBV18 and TRBJ1-2, the CDR3 gives the full variable domain: NAGVMQNPRHLVRRRGQEARLRCSPMKGHSHVYWYRQLPEEGLKFMVYLQKENIIDESGMPKERFSAEFPKEGPSILRIQQVVRGDSAAYFCASSPDHGGYTFGSGTRLTVV.

The chain couples TRBV29-1 to TRBJ1-1, with 7 positions matching TRBD1. Germline trimming cut 5 bases from V and 8 bases from J; bases unmatched to any gene: 11. The germline CDR1 and CDR2 sequences are SQVTM and ANQGSEA. The CDR3 is 13 amino acids. Here the CDR3 DNA reads TGCAGCGTTTTGGACAGGCTATTGGGGGAAGCTTTCTTT. Translation: CSVLDRLLGEAFF.

The chain links TRBV5-1 to TRBJ1-2, with D possibly matching TRBD1 (5 bases). The CDR3 totals 13 residues. Germline V gene lookup returns CDR1 SGHRS and CDR2 YFSETQ. V lost 1 base, J lost 6 bases, and 10 bases lay in between. The DNA for the CDR3 is TGCGCCAGCAGCTTGTCAGGAGGGGATGGCTACACCTTC. The encoded protein is CASSLSGGDGYTF.

The chain couples TRBV4-1 to TRBJ2-5, with D hard to call. The V end was cut by 3 bases, the J end by 5 bases, with 13 bases between. The V gene's germline CDR1 is MGHRA and CDR2 YSYEKL. CDR3 length equals 14 residues. The CDR3 nucleotides are TGCGCCAGCAGCCAGGCCCCGGGTACTGAGACCCAGTACTTC. Protein: CASSQAPGTETQYF.

The chain recombines TRBV24-1 with TRBJ1-6; D is uncertain. The V end lost 7 bases, the J end lost 8 bases, and 20 bases lay between the germline ends. CDR3 length: 16 residues. CDR1 and CDR2 (germline): KGHDR, SFDVKD. In DNA, the CDR3 is TGTGCCACCAGGTTCGTGAGACTTCCGAAGTATTCACCCCTCCACTTT. It encodes CATRFVRLPKYSPLHF.

The chain carries TRBV19 and TRBJ1-2; 8 bases map to TRBD1. Germline V lookup: CDR1 LNHDA, CDR2 SQIVND (reference sequence). The CDR3 spans 14 residues. J lost 3 bases, V lost 6 bases, and 6 bases had no gene match. The CDR3: CASSPTGADYGYTF. The CDR3 coding sequence is TGTGCCAGTAGCCCGACAGGGGCAGACTATGGCTACACCTTC.

The rearrangement joins TRBV28 to TRBJ2-7; D might be TRBD2 (6 bases). V was cut by 7 bases and J by 5 bases, with 18 bases left in between. Germline-derived CDR1 and CDR2 are MDHEN and SYDVKM. The CDR3 covers 14 residues. The CDR3 DNA follows: TGTGCCAGCACTAGGGCGGGGCCCCGGGACGAGCAGTACTTC. It specifies CASTRAGPRDEQYF.

This chain links TRBV2 with TRBJ2-6; weak D call: TRBD1 (6 bases). The CDR3 runs 15 residues. V was trimmed by 5 bases and J by 0 bases, leaving 8 bases between them. CDR1 is SNHLY, CDR2 FYNNEI, per germline. CDR3 sequence: CASSHRASGANVLTF. Here the CDR3 DNA reads TGTGCCAGCAGTCACAGGGCCTCTGGGGCCAACGTCCTGACTTTC.

This clone was detected a few times. This chain uses TRBV29-1 with TRBJ2-7; D ambiguous. The CDR3 covers 12 residues. Germline-derived CDR1 and CDR2 are SQVTM and ANQGSEA. V lost 4 bases to trimming and J lost 2 bases, with 9 bases between them. Written as DNA, the CDR3 is TGCAGCGTTGTGACTCGCGCCTACGAGCAGTACTTC. Encoded protein: CSVVTRAYEQYF.

This chain joins TRBV7-2 and TRBJ1-2; D is possibly TRBD1 (6 bases). V shed 8 bases and J shed 0 bases, with 16 bases lying between them. From germline, CDR1 is SGHTA and CDR2 FQGNSA. The CDR3 is 15 residues long. For the CDR3, the DNA is TGTGCCAGCGGGGTCACAGGGATTCCTAACTATGGCTACACCTTC. Amino acid sequence: CASGVTGIPNYGYTF.

The rearrangement links TRBV28 to TRBJ2-3; 10 positions match TRBD2. Germline trimming cut 4 bases from V and 6 bases from J; bases unmatched to any gene: 19. The germline V gene encodes CDR1 MDHEN and CDR2 SYDVKM. CDR3 length: 19 residues. CDR3 bases: TGTGCCAGCAGTTCGCGAGGAGCGGGGGGGCCGTCTAATATCGATACGCAGTATTTT. It encodes CASSSRGAGGPSNIDTQYF.

This chain joins TRBV15 and TRBJ2-3; D may be TRBD2 (6 bases). Germline CDR1 reads LNHNV; CDR2 reads YYDKDF (reference sequence). With 5 bases removed from V and 5 bases from J, the gap between germline ends came to 11 bases. The CDR3 runs 13 residues. The DNA of the CDR3 is TGTGCCACCAGCCCCCAAGCGGGAGATACGCAGTATTTT. This translates into CATSPQAGDTQYF.

The chain employs TRBV6-5 and TRBJ1-3, with D uncertain. Germline CDR1 is MNHEY and CDR2 is SVGAGI. The CDR3 runs 14 residues. The V end was cut by 7 bases, the J end by 4 bases, with 14 bases between. In nucleotides, the CDR3 is TGTGCCAGCAACGGGGTGGCTCCAGGAAACACCATATATTTT. Protein sequence: CASNGVAPGNTIYF.